Shown below are 27 T cell receptor beta chains from a single sample sequenced in a study of T cells in Graves' hyperthyroidism and ophthalmopathy (dated by TCRdb to about 2019). To prepare the library, multiplex PCR was applied. Sequenced on an Illumina HiSeq 2000. The TCR beta CDR3 regions were amplified from RNA transcripts. A first-round RT-PCR of the TCR CDR3 used the HTBI primer set with the Qiagen OneStep RT-PCR kit. The raw public reads went through TCRdb reprocessing: fastp at Q25, MiXCR clone calling, in-frame beta chains kept. Identical CDR3 proteins give one entry, which carries the most common genes and DNA. The sample profile shows some 350,000 distinct CDR3 sequences; roughly 13% of them were found once. The ten largest clones take up 34% of the sample. The sequencing input was blood. The receptors come from a woman in her thirties or forties with Graves' ophthalmopathy.

This clonotype was counted at least ten times. The V gene is TRBV11-2, the J gene TRBJ2-3; D call uncertain. V was pared by 3 bases and J by 2 bases, with 9 bases between. The CDR3 runs 14 residues. CDR1 and CDR2 (germline): SGHAT, FQNNGV. The CDR3 loop reads CASSFREPTDTQYF. The CDR3 region has the DNA TGTGCCAGCAGCTTCCGTGAGCCCACAGATACGCAGTATTTT.

This clonotype was picked up many times. The CDR3, as DNA: TGTGCCAGCAGCTTAGTCGGAGGGAACACTGAAGCTTTCTTT. Translation gives CASSLVGGNTEAFF. V gene TRBV11-2 combines with J gene TRBJ1-1; D is undetermined. CDR1 and CDR2 (germline): SGHAT, FQNNGV. The CDR3 consists of 14 residues. V was cut by 1 base and J by 1 base, with 7 bases left in between.

This clonotype was observed many times. The chain couples TRBV7-7 to TRBJ2-5, with D uncertain. V was shortened by 5 bases and J by 0 bases, with 22 bases between the two germline ends. CDR1 and CDR2 (germline): SSHAT, FNYEAQ (reference sequence). The CDR3 length is 18 residues. The CDR3 region has the DNA TGTGCCAGCAGCCCAGACACATGGGCTGACCGAAACCAAGAGACCCAGTACTTC. Encoded protein: CASSPDTWADRNQETQYF.

Many counts were recorded for this clonotype. The rearrangement uses TRBV29-1 and TRBJ2-1; 15 bases match TRBD2. The CDR3 runs to 16 residues. The J segment lost 10 bases and the V segment lost 0 bases, leaving 7 bases of the junction unmatched. CDR1 and CDR2 (germline): SQVTM, ANQGSEA. The DNA of the CDR3 is TGCAGCGTTGAAGATCGGTGGACTAGCGGGAGGGGGGAGCAGTTCTTC. Encoded protein: CSVEDRWTSGRGEQFF.

This clonotype was picked up many times. The chain couples TRBV11-2 to TRBJ2-5, with a weak D call TRBD2 (6 bases). Germline V gene data show CDR1 as SGHAT and CDR2 as FQNNGV. The CDR3 is made up of 14 amino acids. V shed 3 bases and J shed 7 bases, with 15 bases lying between them. This CDR3 reads CASSFNRDWGTQYF. Written as DNA, the CDR3 is TGTGCCAGCAGCTTCAACCGGGACTGGGGGACCCAGTACTTC.

This clonotype was recorded at least ten times. The chain uses TRBV12-3 or TRBV12-4 and TRBJ1-2; D perhaps matches TRBD1 (6 bases). V lost 1 base to trimming and J lost 4 bases, with 16 bases between them. The CDR3 sequence is 16 residues long. CDR3 loop: CASSLVVGGAGYGYTF. DNA of the CDR3: TGTGCCAGCAGTTTAGTGGTCGGGGGCGCCGGCTATGGCTACACCTTC.

The chain joins TRBV7-2 to TRBJ1-2; 7 nucleotides agree with TRBD1. Germline CDR1 and CDR2: SGHTA and FQGNSA. The trim removed 4 bases at V and 4 bases at J, leaving 9 bases unmatched. The CDR3 contains 15 residues. The CDR3 reads CASSSRTGTVYGYTF. The CDR3, as DNA: TGTGCCAGCAGCTCCCGGACCGGGACAGTCTATGGCTACACCTTC.

The V gene is TRBV4-1, the J gene TRBJ1-2, with 8 nucleotides matching TRBD1. CDR1 MGHRA and CDR2 YSYEKL come from the germline V gene. V gave up 0 bases and J gave up 7 bases; unmatched junction bases: 7. This CDR3 is built from 15 residues. The CDR3 DNA sequence: TGCGCCAGCAGCCAAGAAGACAGGGGATGGGGTGGCTACACCTTC. Translated, it gives CASSQEDRGWGGYTF.

J is TRBJ1-4 and V is TRBV4-1; D not resolved. V was shortened by 1 base and J by 12 bases, with 15 bases between the two germline ends. The CDR3 sequence is 14 residues long. Germline V lookup: CDR1 MGHRA, CDR2 YSYEKL. The CDR3 DNA sequence: TGCGCCAGCAGCCAAGTTAGAGTTGGGAACGAACTGTTTTTT. Protein: CASSQVRVGNELFF.

The J gene is TRBJ2-5, the V gene TRBV4-1; 7 bases fit TRBD2. Trimming took 1 base from V and 5 from J; bases not matched to a gene: 13. CDR1 and CDR2 from the germline V gene are MGHRA and YSYEKL. There are 17 residues in the CDR3. CDR3 coding DNA: TGCGCCAGCAGCCAAGCGGCTAGCGGTGTCACGGGGGAGACCCAGTACTTC. It specifies CASSQAASGVTGETQYF.

The rearrangement joins TRBV7-9 to TRBJ2-7, with D possibly matching TRBD1 (5 bases). Germline V CDR1 and CDR2: SEHNR, FQNEAQ (reference sequence). The CDR3 spans 14 residues. Trimming stripped 5 bases from V and 5 bases from J, with 16 bases between. The CDR3 loop reads CASSVVGASNEQYF. CDR3 in DNA: TGTGCCAGCAGCGTTGTAGGGGCTTCGAACGAGCAGTACTTC.

This clonotype has ten or more counts. The rearrangement uses TRBV12-3 or TRBV12-4 and TRBJ1-5; a weak D match, TRBD1 (5 bases). Between the trimmed V and J ends, which lost 6 bases and 2 bases, there was a span of 17 bases. CDR3 length: 16 residues. The CDR3 DNA sequence: TGTGCCAGCAGAGTCGACAGCAAGTCAGGCAATCAGCCCCAGCATTTT. Its protein is CASRVDSKSGNQPQHF.

This clonotype was counted between two and nine times. The rearrangement uses TRBV9 and TRBJ2-3; 7 bases match TRBD2. V shed 0 bases and J 0 bases; nucleotides not matched to a gene: 4. Germline V lookup: CDR1 SGDLS, CDR2 YYNGEE. This CDR3 region has 16 residues. The CDR3: CASSVDGGKSTDTQYF. Here the CDR3 DNA reads TGTGCCAGCAGCGTAGACGGGGGGAAGAGCACAGATACGCAGTATTTT.

This clonotype was detected a few times. Mismatch with germline at one junction end may stem from a read error. The V gene is TRBV6-1, the J gene TRBJ2-2, with TRBD2 matching 13 bases. The germline V gene has CDR1 MNHNS and CDR2 SASEGT. CDR3 length equals 20 residues. This CDR3 is CASSEAQGLAGIFVTGELLF. DNA of the CDR3: TGTGCCAGCAGTGAAGCGCAGGGACTAGCGGGAATATTTGTCACCGGGGAGCTGCTTTTT.

This chain links TRBV5-1 with TRBJ2-1; D may be TRBD1 (6 bases). There are 16 residues in the CDR3. V lost 0 bases and J lost 3, with 13 bases in between. From germline, CDR1 is SGHRS and CDR2 YFSETQ. This chain's CDR3 is CASSLEGRGFYNEQFF. CDR3 coding DNA: TGCGCCAGCAGCTTGGAAGGCAGGGGCTTCTACAATGAGCAGTTCTTC. The whole variable domain, filled in from reference TRBV5-1 and TRBJ2-1, reads KAGVTQTPRYLIKTRGQQVTLSCSPISGHRSVSWYQQTPGQGLQFLFEYFSETQRNKGNFPGRFSGRQFSNSRSEMNVSTLELGDSALYLCASSLEGRGFYNEQFFGPGTRLTVL.

This clonotype was detected many times. This chain connects TRBV12-3 or TRBV12-4 to TRBJ1-6; D not resolved. The CDR3 loop spans 13 amino acids. The germline V and J ends were trimmed by 1 base and 10 bases, with 8 bases remaining between them. This chain's CDR3 is CASSLVGYSPLHF. CDR3 bases: TGTGCCAGCAGTTTAGTGGGTTACTCACCCCTCCACTTT.

This clonotype was seen ten or more times. This sequence joins TRBV28 and TRBJ1-1; 10 bases are shared with TRBD1. The CDR3 spans 18 residues. Looked up from germline, CDR1 is MDHEN and CDR2 is SYDVKM. The V and J ends lost 6 bases and 2 bases, in that order; junction bases with no gene match: 15. The CDR3 coding sequence is TGTGCCAGCAGCAATATCCTGACAGGGGGCGTTTTTAACACTGAAGCTTTCTTT. Its translation is CASSNILTGGVFNTEAFF.

This clonotype has just a few counts. The rearrangement links TRBV10-3 to TRBJ1-1; D uncertain. V dropped 3 bases and J dropped 4 bases, with 3 bases sitting between them. The germline V gene has CDR1 ENHRY and CDR2 SYGVKD. The length of the CDR3 is 11 residues. CDR3 amino acids: CAISDITEAFF. DNA for the CDR3: TGTGCCATCAGTGACATCACTGAAGCTTTCTTT.

This clonotype has ten or more counts. J is TRBJ1-2 and V is TRBV14, with no clear D. Germline CDR1 reads SGHDN; CDR2 reads FVKESK. The CDR3 spans 15 residues. Trimming removed 0 bases from V and 6 bases from J, with 14 bases in between. CDR3 in DNA: TGTGCCAGCAGCCAAGAGGCCAGGCTGTGGGATGGCTACACCTTC. The encoded protein is CASSQEARLWDGYTF.

This clonotype showed up just a few times. The DNA of the CDR3 is TGTGCCTGGAGATTAACAGGAGGTGCTAACTATGGCTACACCTTC. As protein: CAWRLTGGANYGYTF. This rearrangement joins TRBV30 to TRBJ1-2, with D possibly TRBD1 on 5 matching bases. Trimming removed 3 bases from V and 0 bases from J, with 14 bases in between. The CDR3 has 15 residues. Germline V CDR1 and CDR2: GTSNPN, SVGIG (reference sequence).

This clonotype has ten or more counts. V and J are TRBV20-1 and TRBJ2-7; 8 bases match TRBD2. The length of the CDR3 is 14 residues. The J segment lost 8 bases and the V segment lost 2 bases, leaving 11 bases of the junction unmatched. The germline CDR1 and CDR2 sequences are DFQATT and SNEGSKA (reference sequence). The DNA of the CDR3 is TGCAGTGCTAGATCTCCTCGCGGGGGGTACCAGCAGTACTTC. It is translated as CSARSPRGGYQQYF.

This clonotype was seen at least ten times. The genes are TRBV11-3 and TRBJ2-3, with D possibly matching TRBD1 (6 bases). This CDR3 is 16 amino acids long. Germline V CDR1 and CDR2: SGHNT, YENEEA. V was cut by 1 base and J by 5 bases, with 16 bases left in between. This CDR3 is CASSLGGGGPGDTQYF. The DNA of the CDR3 is TGTGCCAGCAGCTTAGGCGGTGGGGGCCCGGGAGATACGCAGTATTTT.

This chain connects TRBV11-2 to TRBJ1-1, with 11 bases fitting TRBD1. CDR3 size: 15 residues. Germline CDR1 reads SGHAT; CDR2 reads FQNNGV. Losses at the gene ends were 1 base for V and 10 bases for J; bases not matched to a gene: 8. This chain's CDR3 is CASSLGGQGDRRAFF. CDR3 coding DNA: TGTGCCAGCAGCTTAGGGGGACAGGGGGATCGGAGAGCTTTCTTT.

At least ten counts were recorded for this clonotype. The CDR3 sequence is CASGWGGSTDTQYF. The CDR3 coding sequence is TGTGCCAGCGGATGGGGGGGGAGCACAGATACGCAGTATTTT. This chain joins TRBV11-3 and TRBJ2-3; TRBD2 aligns across 7 bases. CDR3 size: 14 residues. V gave up 8 bases and J gave up 0 bases; unmatched junction bases: 5. CDR1 is SGHNT and CDR2 is YENEEA in the germline V gene. Combining the CDR3 with reference TRBV11-3 and TRBJ2-3 gives the whole variable domain EAGVVQSPRYKIIEKKQPVAFWCNPISGHNTLYWYLQNLGQGPELLIRYENEEAVDDSQLPKDRFSAERLKGVDSTLKIQPAELGDSAVYLCASGWGGSTDTQYFGPGTRLTVL.

This sequence joins TRBV19 and TRBJ1-2, with D possibly matching TRBD1 (5 bases). V was cut by 3 bases and J by 4 bases, with 15 bases left in between. Germline CDR1 is LNHDA and CDR2 is SQIVND (reference sequence). CDR3 length equals 15 residues. CDR3 sequence reads: CASSIGSGGAYGYTF. Written as DNA, the CDR3 is TGTGCCAGTAGTATCGGGTCGGGGGGAGCCTATGGCTACACCTTC. Drawing the rest from reference TRBV19 and TRBJ1-2, the complete variable domain is DGGITQSPKYLFRKEGQNVTLSCEQNLNHDAMYWYRQDPGQGLRLIYYSQIVNDFQKGDIAEGYSVSREKKESFPLTVTSAQKNPTAFYLCASSIGSGGAYGYTFGSGTRLTVV.

This clonotype was found many times. The genes are TRBV11-2 and TRBJ2-4, with D hard to call. CDR1 SGHAT and CDR2 FQNNGV come from the germline V gene. The CDR3 runs 13 residues. V lost 2 bases and J lost 9, with 11 bases in between. The CDR3 nucleotides read TGTGCCAGCAGCTTAAATCAGGATCTCATTCAGTACTTC. This sequence encodes CASSLNQDLIQYF.

The sample holds many counts of this clonotype. V is TRBV6-1 and J is TRBJ2-2; a weak D match, TRBD2 (5 bases). This CDR3 contains 13 residues. Germline V gene data show CDR1 as MNHNS and CDR2 as SASEGT. V was trimmed by 0 bases and J by 11 bases, leaving 10 bases between them. CDR3 DNA sequence: TGTGCCAGCAGTGAAGCAGACCGGGGAGAGCTGTTTTTT. This sequence encodes CASSEADRGELFF.